One and the same sample provided the 24 T cell receptor beta chains below, sequenced in a study of Graves' ophthalmopathy and Graves' hyperthyroidism. RNA transcripts served as template for amplifying TCR beta CDR3 sequences. An initial RT-PCR round employing HTBI primers preceded a second-round multiplex PCR. A single record per CDR3 protein comes from TCRdb applying MiXCR to the multiplex PCR reads. Of 150,000 to 200,000 distinct CDR3 sequences listed, roughly two fifths are singletons. Material for sequencing was peripheral blood. These receptors originate from a man aged 30-40 years with Graves' ophthalmopathy.

This clonotype was observed at least ten times. J is TRBJ2-5 and V is TRBV7-3; 7 bases fit TRBD1. The CDR3 is 15 amino acids. With 5 bases clipped from V and 2 bases from J, the junction kept 8 bases outside the gene matches. Germline values: CDR1 SGHTA, CDR2 FQGTGA. The CDR3 loop is CASSPGWDSQETQYF. For the CDR3, the DNA is TGTGCCAGCAGCCCCGGGTGGGACAGTCAAGAGACCCAGTACTTC.

This clonotype was seen at least ten times. This chain connects TRBV12-3 or TRBV12-4 to TRBJ1-5, with 7 bases aligning to TRBD1. V lost 6 bases and J lost 6; bases outside the gene matches: 11. This CDR3 comprises 15 residues. The CDR3 DNA reads TGTGCCAGCAGCCGGGACAAGACAGGGACTCAGCCCCAGCATTTT. Encoded protein: CASSRDKTGTQPQHF.

This clonotype was detected many times. V usage is TRBV6-1 and J usage is TRBJ2-7; D call uncertain. The CDR3 totals 15 residues. Trimming cost V 2 bases and J 0 bases, with 11 bases left between them. From germline, CDR1 is MNHNS and CDR2 SASEGT. This CDR3 is CASSEIWLSSYEQYF. CDR3 nucleotide sequence: TGTGCCAGCAGTGAAATTTGGCTTAGCTCCTACGAGCAGTACTTC.

J is TRBJ1-5 and V is TRBV28; TRBD1 might be the D (6 bases). The CDR3 length is 15 residues. In germline, CDR1 is MDHEN, CDR2 SYDVKM. Deletions cut 4 bases from V and 6 bases from J, with 16 bases between. The CDR3 here is CASSWTEGAGQPQHF. Here the CDR3 DNA reads TGTGCCAGCAGTTGGACAGAGGGCGCGGGTCAGCCCCAGCATTTT.

The chain joins TRBV6-5 to TRBJ2-2; TRBD2 matches at 7 bases. V dropped 2 bases and J dropped 2; count of bases not matched to a gene: 5. CDR1 is MNHEY, CDR2 SVGAGI, per germline. The CDR3 loop spans 16 amino acids. The CDR3 nucleotides are TGTGCCAGCAGTTACGCCGGGACTACAAACACCGGGGAGCTGTTTTTT. This sequence encodes CASSYAGTTNTGELFF.

Written as DNA, the CDR3 is TGTGCCAGCAGCAGACTAGCGGGGGCTCAAGAGACCCAGTACTTC. As protein: CASSRLAGAQETQYF. V and J are TRBV7-2 and TRBJ2-5; 12 positions match TRBD2. Germline assignment: CDR1 SGHTA and CDR2 FQGNSA. This CDR3 contains 15 residues. The junction had 3 bases not matched to a gene; V was cut back by 5 bases and J by 2 bases.

In this sample, this clonotype turned up many times. The chain uses TRBV6-4 and TRBJ1-1; TRBD1 might be the D (6 bases). In germline, CDR1 is MRHNA, CDR2 SNTAGT. The V and J ends lost 6 bases and 4 bases respectively, with 15 bases between them. There are 14 residues in the CDR3. The CDR3 bases are TGTGCCAGCAGCCCCGGGGGGGCGAGCACTGAAGCTTTCTTT. Its protein product is CASSPGGASTEAFF.

This clonotype was found a few times. V usage is TRBV12-3 or TRBV12-4 and J usage is TRBJ1-5; a weak D match, TRBD1 (6 bases). CDR3 size: 14 residues. V was trimmed by 5 bases and J by 7 bases, leaving 15 bases between them. CDR3 amino acids: CASSPLNREQPQHF. The CDR3 bases are TGTGCCAGCAGTCCCTTAAACAGGGAACAGCCCCAGCATTTT.

The J gene is TRBJ1-3, the V gene TRBV28; no clear D. Germline lookup yields CDR1 MDHEN and CDR2 SYDVKM. This CDR3 spans 14 amino acids. Trimming left V 5 bases short and J 2 bases short, with 10 bases between. The chain's CDR3 is CASSGRLPGNTIYF. CDR3 in DNA: TGTGCCAGCAGTGGAAGGTTACCTGGAAACACCATATATTTT.

This chain joins TRBV10-3 and TRBJ2-7, with D perhaps matching TRBD1 (5 bases). V lost 4 bases, J lost 3 bases, and 16 bases lay in between. Germline-derived CDR1 and CDR2 are ENHRY and SYGVKD. The CDR3 contains 15 residues. Written as DNA, the CDR3 is TGTGCCATCAGTGGGGGCTGGCTAGAAGACTACGAGCAGTACTTC. Translation: CAISGGWLEDYEQYF.

This clonotype was observed many times. The chain combines TRBV30 with TRBJ1-1; weak D call: TRBD1 (5 bases). Deletions cut 2 bases from V and 4 bases from J, with 14 bases between. Germline CDR1 reads GTSNPN; CDR2 reads SVGIG (reference sequence). The CDR3 loop spans 14 amino acids. This CDR3 is CAWSLGGRATEAFF. The CDR3 DNA reads as TGTGCCTGGAGTTTGGGGGGGAGGGCCACTGAAGCTTTCTTT.

The rearrangement joins TRBV28 to TRBJ2-7; D might be TRBD1 (6 bases). The CDR3 has 14 amino acids. Germline CDR1 is MDHEN and CDR2 is SYDVKM. Trimming removed 4 bases at V and 2 bases at J, with 12 bases between. In DNA form, the CDR3 reads TGTGCCAGCAGTTCTGCCGGGACACCCTACGAGCAGTACTTC. Amino acids: CASSSAGTPYEQYF.

This clonotype was counted at least ten times. CDR3: CASSIGVGWTGNTIYF. CDR3 coding DNA: TGTGCCAGTAGTATAGGAGTTGGGTGGACTGGAAACACCATATATTTT. The rearrangement links TRBV19 to TRBJ1-3; no firm D call. Germline V gene data show CDR1 as LNHDA and CDR2 as SQIVND (reference sequence). V was cut by 1 base and J by 2 bases, with 12 bases left in between. The CDR3 runs 16 residues.

This clonotype was recorded only once. CDR3 region: CASSSSGANQPQHF. DNA for the CDR3: TGTGCCAGCAGCTCGTCTGGAGCGAATCAGCCCCAGCATTTT. This sequence joins TRBV7-2 and TRBJ1-5; no reliable D call. Germline V gives CDR1 SGHTA, CDR2 FQGNSA. The V and J ends lost 4 bases and 4 bases respectively, with 11 bases between them. This CDR3 is built from 14 residues. Full variable domain (remainder filled in from reference TRBV7-2 and TRBJ1-5): GAGVSQSPSNKVTEKGKDVELRCDPISGHTALYWYRQSLGQGLEFLIYFQGNSAPDKSGLPSDRFSAERTGGSVSTLTIQRTQQEDSAVYLCASSSSGANQPQHFGDGTRLSIL.

This chain connects TRBV30 to TRBJ1-1, with D maybe TRBD1 (6 bases). The germline CDR1 and CDR2 sequences are GTSNPN and SVGIG (reference sequence). There are 12 residues in the CDR3. Between the trimmed V and J ends, which lost 4 bases and 4 bases, there was a span of 10 bases. The CDR3 protein is CAWTGGGTEAFF. The CDR3 DNA follows: TGTGCCTGGACAGGAGGGGGCACTGAAGCTTTCTTT.

The chain employs TRBV6-5 and TRBJ1-5, with TRBD1 matching 8 bases. Germline V gene lookup returns CDR1 MNHEY and CDR2 SVGAGI. The V segment lost 2 bases and the J segment 7 bases; nucleotides outside the gene matches: 4. CDR3 length: 14 amino acids. This CDR3 is CASSYPGQGQPQHF. CDR3 bases: TGTGCCAGCAGTTACCCTGGACAGGGACAGCCCCAGCATTTT.

Many counts were recorded for this clonotype. The chain employs TRBV2 and TRBJ1-1, with 8 nucleotides matching TRBD1. V trimming: 8 bases; J trimming: 4 bases; junction bases outside the gene matches: 12. The CDR3 extends over 15 amino acids. Germline lookup yields CDR1 SNHLY and CDR2 FYNNEI. The CDR3 nucleotides read TGTGCCAGCCGGGCACAGGGGGGAGGGGGCACTGAAGCTTTCTTT. Protein product: CASRAQGGGGTEAFF.

The CDR3 region is CASRGTAPYEQYF. DNA for the CDR3: TGTGCCAGCAGGGGGACAGCGCCCTACGAGCAGTACTTC. This chain links TRBV12-3 or TRBV12-4 with TRBJ2-7, with 7 bases lining up with TRBD1. This CDR3 is 13 amino acids long. V was pared by 6 bases and J by 2 bases, with 4 bases of the junction left unmatched.

The rearrangement uses TRBV10-3 and TRBJ1-5; no definite D call. Germline lookup yields CDR1 ENHRY and CDR2 SYGVKD. The CDR3 is made up of 13 amino acids. The germline V and J ends were trimmed by 6 bases and 2 bases, with 8 bases remaining between them. Here the CDR3 reads CAIRERGNQPQHF. The CDR3 DNA is TGTGCCATCAGGGAGAGGGGCAATCAGCCCCAGCATTTT.

The sample holds many counts of this clonotype. This sequence joins TRBV12-3 or TRBV12-4 and TRBJ1-5, with a tentative D call TRBD1 (5 bases). CDR3 size: 18 residues. Deletions cut 7 bases from V and 3 bases from J, with 25 bases between. The CDR3 protein is CASTTDVRAGTLNQPQHF. In DNA, the CDR3 is TGTGCCAGCACCACAGACGTAAGGGCGGGGACTCTCAATCAGCCCCAGCATTTT.

The chain joins TRBV15 to TRBJ2-5; D may be TRBD2 (5 bases). Trimming took off 1 base at V and 3 bases at J, with 9 bases between the two ends. The CDR3 is 14 amino acids. Germline V gene data show CDR1 as LNHNV and CDR2 as YYDKDF (reference sequence). As DNA, the CDR3 is TGTGCCACCAGCAGAGGAGGAGCGGAAGAGACCCAGTACTTC. It yields the protein CATSRGGAEETQYF.

The chain links TRBV28 to TRBJ1-1; 7 bases match TRBD1. Germline V gene lookup returns CDR1 MDHEN and CDR2 SYDVKM. The V and J ends lost 3 bases and 7 bases, in that order; junction bases with no gene match: 11. The length of the CDR3 is 15 residues. CDR3 DNA sequence: TGTGCCAGCAGTTTGCAGGGGGATTTGTCCTTTGAAGCTTTCTTT. Amino acid sequence: CASSLQGDLSFEAFF.

This clonotype was detected many times. The rearrangement uses TRBV27 and TRBJ1-5; tentative D call: TRBD1 (5 bases). The germline gives CDR1 MNHEY, CDR2 SMNVEV (reference sequence). V lost 1 base to trimming and J lost 7 bases, with 17 bases between them. CDR3 length equals 16 residues. Here the CDR3 reads CASSLFAGGGEQPQHF. The CDR3, as DNA: TGTGCCAGCAGTTTATTCGCTGGGGGAGGTGAGCAGCCCCAGCATTTT.

The rearrangement uses TRBV11-2 and TRBJ1-6; D not certain. This CDR3 is 13 amino acids long. V shed 6 bases and J shed 7 bases, with 10 bases lying between them. The germline V gene encodes CDR1 SGHAT and CDR2 FQNNGV. The CDR3 protein is CASSREINSPLHF. In nucleotides, the CDR3 is TGTGCCAGCAGTCGAGAAATAAATTCACCCCTCCACTTT.